The 19 T cell receptor beta chains below all came from one sample that was sequenced in a study of neoadjuvant nivolumab and ipilimumab in lung cancer. Libraries were prepared by immunoSEQ multiplex PCR; TCRdb keeps only in-frame clonotypes and omits some of them. The data contain 10,000 to 15,000 clones, 95% of them singletons. The sample was peripheral blood, taken after neoadjuvant nivolumab, alone or with ipilimumab, at or shortly before surgery. The receptors come from an adult with non-small cell lung cancer.

This chain links TRBV30 with TRBJ2-3; the D gene could be TRBD1 or TRBD2 (5 bases each). Germline CDR1 is GTSNPN and CDR2 is SVGIG (reference sequence). This CDR3 has 13 residues. Trimming pared 4 bases from V and 0 bases from J, leaving 8 bases between. The CDR3 region has the DNA TGTGCCTGGATGTGGGGGAGCACAGATACGCAGTATTTT. This gives the protein CAWMWGSTDTQYF.

The rearrangement links TRBV4-1 to TRBJ2-7; TRBD2 might be the D (5 bases). V lost 1 base and J lost 0, with 10 bases in between. Germline assignment: CDR1 MGHRA and CDR2 YSYEKL. This CDR3 contains 15 residues. CDR3 loop: CASSQGSRGSYEQYF. CDR3 sequence (DNA): TGCGCCAGCAGCCAAGGCTCCCGGGGCTCCTACGAGCAGTACTTC.

This clone was seen a single time. This chain links TRBV6-1 with TRBJ2-1; D is unresolved. V lost 7 bases, J lost 4 bases, and 11 bases lay in between. The CDR3 has 13 amino acids. Per the germline V gene, CDR1 is MNHNS and CDR2 is SASEGT. CDR3 DNA: TGTGCCAGCACCTCGCCTATGTACAATGAGCAGTTCTTC. Translating it yields CASTSPMYNEQFF.

The chain is built from TRBV5-1 and TRBJ2-2, with D perhaps TRBD2 (6 bases). This CDR3 is built from 14 residues. From germline, CDR1 is SGHRS and CDR2 YFSETQ. V was pared by 1 base and J by 4 bases, with 8 bases between. Here the CDR3 reads CASSLISGTGELFF. CDR3 DNA sequence: TGCGCCAGCAGCTTGATTAGCGGCACCGGGGAGCTGTTTTTT.

CDR3: CASSWGQGPYEQYF. For the CDR3, the DNA is TGTGCCAGCAGCTGGGGACAGGGGCCCTACGAGCAGTACTTC. The chain carries TRBV11-2 and TRBJ2-7; 10 bases line up with TRBD1. V was clipped by 4 bases and J by 2 bases; unmatched bases: 2. Per germline, CDR1 SGHAT and CDR2 FQNNGV. The CDR3 sequence is 14 residues long.

The chain employs TRBV14 and TRBJ1-4; possibly TRBD1 for D (5 bases). Per germline, CDR1 SGHDN and CDR2 FVKESK. With 2 bases removed from V and 6 bases from J, the gap between germline ends came to 10 bases. This CDR3 has 14 amino acids. The DNA for the CDR3 is TGTGCCAGCAGCCAAAGGGACGGCTATGAAAAACTGTTTTTT. Amino acid sequence: CASSQRDGYEKLFF.

The chain uses TRBV7-2 and TRBJ1-3; D perhaps matches TRBD1 (5 bases). The CDR3 has 15 residues. From germline, CDR1 is SGHTA and CDR2 FQGNSA. V lost 5 bases and J 0 bases, leaving 11 bases between the germline ends. CDR3 DNA sequence: TGTGCCAGCAGCCCTCGGACAATCTCTGGAAACACCATATATTTT. Translating it yields CASSPRTISGNTIYF. Full variable domain (remainder filled in from reference TRBV7-2 and TRBJ1-3): GAGVSQSPSNKVTEKGKDVELRCDPISGHTALYWYRQSLGQGLEFLIYFQGNSAPDKSGLPSDRFSAERTGGSVSTLTIQRTQQEDSAVYLCASSPRTISGNTIYFGEGSWLTVV.

This chain links TRBV7-2 with TRBJ2-7; 7 bases align to TRBD2. CDR3 length: 14 residues. Germline assignment: CDR1 SGHTA and CDR2 FQGNSA. J lost 12 bases, V lost 3 bases, and 14 bases had no gene match. The CDR3 protein is CASSFGEGRAIVYF. For the CDR3, the DNA is TGTGCCAGCAGCTTTGGGGAGGGGAGGGCGATTGTGTACTTC. Full variable domain (remainder filled in from reference TRBV7-2 and TRBJ2-7): GAGVSQSPSNKVTEKGKDVELRCDPISGHTALYWYRQSLGQGLEFLIYFQGNSAPDKSGLPSDRFSAERTGGSVSTLTIQRTQQEDSAVYLCASSFGEGRAIVYFGPGTRLTVT.

V is TRBV5-1 and J is TRBJ2-7; 14 bases are a match to TRBD2. CDR3 length equals 16 residues. CDR1 is SGHRS and CDR2 is YFSETQ in the germline V gene. J gave up 4 bases and V 0 bases, and 3 bases lay outside the gene matches. The CDR3 is CASSLGLAGGPYEQYF. The CDR3, as DNA: TGCGCCAGCAGCTTGGGACTAGCGGGAGGGCCTTACGAGCAGTACTTC.

V gene TRBV4-1 combines with J gene TRBJ2-7; D possibly matches TRBD1 or TRBD2 (5 bases each). CDR3 size: 15 residues. Trimming cost V 0 bases and J 2 bases, with 11 bases left between them. The germline CDR1 and CDR2 sequences are MGHRA and YSYEKL. DNA for the CDR3: TGCGCCAGCAGCCAAGATGGCAGGGAGCCCTACGAGCAGTACTTC. The encoded protein is CASSQDGREPYEQYF.

This sequence joins TRBV19 and TRBJ2-5, with unresolved D. The CDR3 has 11 amino acids. The germline V gene encodes CDR1 LNHDA and CDR2 SQIVND (reference sequence). V gave up 3 bases and J gave up 7 bases, with 6 bases separating them. Written as DNA, the CDR3 is TGTGCCAGTAGTATCTTGGGGACCCAGTACTTC. Its protein product is CASSILGTQYF.

The chain uses TRBV14 and TRBJ2-5; D is possibly TRBD1 (5 bases). CDR3 length equals 13 residues. With 6 bases removed from V and 2 bases from J, the gap between germline ends came to 10 bases. Germline lookup yields CDR1 SGHDN and CDR2 FVKESK. CDR3 DNA sequence: TGTGCCAGCAGACAGACAGCTCAAGAGACCCAGTACTTC. It is translated as CASRQTAQETQYF.

The chain is built from TRBV7-2 and TRBJ2-2; the match to TRBD2 covers 13 bases. Germline CDR1 SGHTA, CDR2 FQGNSA. V gave up 7 bases and J gave up 7 bases; unmatched junction bases: 6. CDR3 length equals 15 residues. CDR3 region: CASTRTSGSIGELFF. Here the CDR3 DNA reads TGTGCCAGCACCAGGACTAGCGGGAGTATCGGGGAGCTGTTTTTT.

The rearrangement links TRBV7-2 to TRBJ2-1; D possibly matches TRBD1 or TRBD2 (5 bases each). CDR3 length: 15 amino acids. Germline V CDR1 and CDR2: SGHTA, FQGNSA. V lost 5 bases and J lost 6, with 17 bases in between. The CDR3 sequence: CASSTRGPQANEQFF. Here the CDR3 DNA reads TGTGCCAGCAGCACCCGGGGACCGCAGGCCAATGAGCAGTTCTTC.

This clone occurred once. The chain carries TRBV6-5 and TRBJ2-7; maybe TRBD1 (6 bases). Trimming shortened V by 0 bases and J by 5 bases, and 14 bases separated the two germline ends. Germline V gene data show CDR1 as MNHEY and CDR2 as SVGAGI. This CDR3 comprises 15 residues. CDR3 in DNA: TGTGCCAGCAGTTACTCCCTGAAACAGGGCCACGAGCAGTACTTC. Translation: CASSYSLKQGHEQYF.

The chain recombines TRBV5-1 with TRBJ2-7, with D possibly TRBD2 on 5 matching bases. This CDR3 has 15 amino acids. Germline CDR1 and CDR2: SGHRS and YFSETQ. V gave up 6 bases and J gave up 3 bases, with 19 bases separating them. The CDR3 DNA reads TGCGCCAGCACCCCCGGGGTCGATTTGTACTACGAGCAGTACTTC. Translation: CASTPGVDLYYEQYF.

The CDR3 protein is CAWSVDGWTQYF. The CDR3 bases are TGTGCCTGGAGTGTAGATGGGTGGACCCAGTACTTC. The chain links TRBV30 to TRBJ2-5, with D unclear. Germline CDR1 reads GTSNPN; CDR2 reads SVGIG (reference sequence). Trimming left V 0 bases short and J 7 bases short, with 9 bases between. This CDR3 region has 12 residues.

This chain links TRBV6-5 with TRBJ1-1; D uncertain. The CDR3 is 14 amino acids. With 9 bases removed from V and 6 bases from J, the gap between germline ends came to 20 bases. Germline lookup yields CDR1 MNHEY and CDR2 SVGAGI. The CDR3 DNA reads as TGTGCCAGTGGGTTATACTTGGCGGTCTCTGAAGCTTTCTTT. This encodes CASGLYLAVSEAFF.

The chain is built from TRBV4-2 and TRBJ1-5; a weak D match, TRBD1 (6 bases). The CDR3 runs 17 residues. The germline V gene has CDR1 LGHNA and CDR2 YNFKEQ. With 0 bases removed from V and 0 bases from J, the gap between germline ends came to 12 bases. This CDR3 reads CASSQDSGAFSNQPQHF. CDR3 DNA sequence: TGTGCCAGCAGCCAAGATTCAGGGGCGTTTAGCAATCAGCCCCAGCATTTT.